The following is a T cell receptor (beta chain) sequence with its context. Antigen: not known. The CDR3 loop spans 17 amino acids. CDR1 KGHSH and CDR2 LQKENI come from the germline V gene. J was trimmed by 8 bases and V by 4 bases; bases with no gene match: 14. Assay: immunoSEQ multiplex PCR; the TCRdb copy retains only in-frame clones and omits some. This sample yields 2 million to 2.5 million clones, of which over 85% are seen a single time; about 0.39% belongs to the top ten. This sample is part of a study of shared clonotypes between healthy human individuals. Findings and limits, study-wide: Represented diversity (both genetic and exposure-history) was limited by the small number of donors.

The chain employs TRBV18 and TRBJ2-1; 10 bases fit TRBD2. This TCR was sampled from a man aged 18 to 30 in good health. Some clones in this sample may be carry-over from other donors' samples. The sample comprised naive CD4+ T cells from PBMCs. Subset specified: CD45RA+ positively selected. CDR3 loop: CASSQGRKPSGSYEQFF. The DNA of the CDR3 is TGTGCCAGCTCACAGGGGAGGAAGCCTAGCGGGAGTTATGAGCAGTTCTTC.